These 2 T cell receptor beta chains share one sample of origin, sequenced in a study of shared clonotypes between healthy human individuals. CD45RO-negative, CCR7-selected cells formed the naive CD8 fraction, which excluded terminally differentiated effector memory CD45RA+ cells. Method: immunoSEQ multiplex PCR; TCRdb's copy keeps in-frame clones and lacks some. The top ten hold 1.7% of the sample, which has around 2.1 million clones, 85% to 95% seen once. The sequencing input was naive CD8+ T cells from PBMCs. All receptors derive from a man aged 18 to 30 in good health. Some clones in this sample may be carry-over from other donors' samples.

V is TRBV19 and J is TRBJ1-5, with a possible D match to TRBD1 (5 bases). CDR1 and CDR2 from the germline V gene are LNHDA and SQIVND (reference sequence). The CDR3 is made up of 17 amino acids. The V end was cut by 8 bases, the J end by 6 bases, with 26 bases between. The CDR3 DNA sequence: TGTGCCAGTCGAACCCTAACGGGGACTTCTGAGGGTCAGCCCCAGCATTTT. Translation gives CASRTLTGTSEGQPQHF.

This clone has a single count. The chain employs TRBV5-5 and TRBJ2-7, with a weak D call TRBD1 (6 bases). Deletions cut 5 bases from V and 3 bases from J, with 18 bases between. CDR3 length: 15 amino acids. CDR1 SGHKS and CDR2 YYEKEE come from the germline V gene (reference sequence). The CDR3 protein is CASRSDRTRFYEQYF. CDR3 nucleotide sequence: TGTGCCAGCAGATCAGACAGGACCAGATTCTACGAGCAGTACTTC.